One and the same sample provided the 5 T cell receptor beta chains below, sequenced in a study of OX40 agonist ivuxolimab in advanced cancers. This table comes from immunoSEQ multiplex PCR, and its TCRdb copy is limited to in-frame clones, with some not included. Of around 35,000 clones in the sample, 88% were seen once. Sample: CD4+ or CD8+ T cells sorted from blood, taken in a trial of the OX40 agonist ivuxolimab. These receptors were obtained from an adult with an advanced solid tumor such as melanoma, head and neck, liver or kidney cancer.

V is TRBV7-8 and J is TRBJ2-7; TRBD1 might be the D (5 bases). Trimming cost V 1 base and J 3 bases, with 22 bases left between them. The germline V gene has CDR1 SGHVS and CDR2 FQNEAQ. The CDR3 runs to 18 residues. The CDR3 bases are TGTGCCAGCAGCTTAGATATTGACAGAGAAATATCCTACTACGAGCAGTACTTC. Translated: CASSLDIDREISYYEQYF.

The chain combines TRBV28 with TRBJ2-7; no reliable D call. CDR1 and CDR2 (germline): MDHEN, SYDVKM. There are 12 residues in the CDR3. The V and J ends lost 3 bases and 6 bases respectively, with 9 bases between them. This CDR3 is CASSFLLGEQYF. The CDR3 DNA sequence: TGTGCCAGCAGTTTCCTGCTCGGCGAGCAGTACTTC.

This clone has just a few counts. The V and J genes are TRBV6-5 and TRBJ1-2; no definite D call. The germline CDR1 and CDR2 sequences are MNHEY and SVGAGI. V was shortened by 8 bases and J by 4 bases, with 17 bases between the two germline ends. This CDR3 spans 14 amino acids. The CDR3 bases are TGTGCCAGCGGAGAACGGGGTTTTGGCTATGGCTACACCTTC. Protein product: CASGERGFGYGYTF.

The V and J genes are TRBV27 and TRBJ2-1, with D perhaps matching TRBD1 (5 bases). The CDR3 loop spans 16 amino acids. From germline, CDR1 is MNHEY and CDR2 SMNVEV (reference sequence). V was cut by 1 base and J by 7 bases, with 17 bases left in between. In DNA, the CDR3 is TGTGCCAGCAGTTTATGGCCAGGGTGGGTCGGGAATGAGCAGTTCTTC. Residues: CASSLWPGWVGNEQFF.

The chain uses TRBV6-1 and TRBJ1-3, with no clear D. V lost 4 bases, J lost 3 bases, and 7 bases lay in between. Germline-derived CDR1 and CDR2 are MNHNS and SASEGT. The CDR3 runs to 13 residues. The CDR3 spells CASSGSVGNTIYF. CDR3 in DNA: TGTGCCAGCAGTGGATCAGTTGGAAACACCATATATTTT.